A single sample gave rise to the 20 T cell receptor beta chains below, sequenced in a study of blood T cell repertoires in COVID-19. Some clones are missing from TCRdb's copy, which holds only in-frame ones; the method was immunoSEQ multiplex PCR. The sample lists over 200,000 clones, less than 85% occurring once. The sample comprised peripheral blood. These receptors originate from a woman older than 75 with COVID-19, enrolled during active disease.

This clone has just one count. V is TRBV9 and J is TRBJ1-1, with D possibly TRBD1 on 5 matching bases. Trimming left V 3 bases short and J 0 bases short, with 12 bases between. The CDR3 has 15 amino acids. The germline V gene has CDR1 SGDLS and CDR2 YYNGEE. This chain's CDR3 is CASSAQTVMNTEAFF. DNA for the CDR3: TGTGCCAGCAGCGCCCAGACAGTAATGAACACTGAAGCTTTCTTT.

This clone came up once. The chain uses TRBV3-1 (or the pseudogene TRBV3-2) and TRBJ1-1, with 7 nucleotides matching TRBD1. CDR3 length: 17 residues. Germline CDR1 and CDR2: LGHDT and YNNKEL (reference sequence). With 5 bases clipped from V and 0 bases from J, the junction kept 12 bases outside the gene matches. For the CDR3, the DNA is TGTGCCAGCAGCTACGGGGTGACCGGGACAGTGAACACTGAAGCTTTCTTT. This encodes CASSYGVTGTVNTEAFF.

V and J are TRBV5-1 and TRBJ2-1; 8 bases map to TRBD1. V was pared by 2 bases and J by 9 bases, with 4 bases of the junction left unmatched. Per germline, CDR1 SGHRS and CDR2 YFSETQ. The CDR3 runs 13 residues. DNA of the CDR3: TGCGCCAGCAGCTTACAGGGGGTAAGTGAGCAGTTCTTC. It encodes CASSLQGVSEQFF. Variable domain in full (rest from reference TRBV5-1 and TRBJ2-1): KAGVTQTPRYLIKTRGQQVTLSCSPISGHRSVSWYQQTPGQGLQFLFEYFSETQRNKGNFPGRFSGRQFSNSRSEMNVSTLELGDSALYLCASSLQGVSEQFFGPGTRLTVL.

V gene TRBV19 combines with J gene TRBJ1-4; TRBD1 matches 8 bases. This CDR3 has 16 amino acids. Trimming at V came to 2 bases and at J to 0 bases, leaving 2 bases not matched to a gene. CDR1 LNHDA and CDR2 SQIVND come from the germline V gene (reference sequence). CDR3 nucleotides: TGTGCCAGTAGTATACCAGGGGGCTCAACTAATGAAAAACTGTTTTTT. Translation: CASSIPGGSTNEKLFF. Supplemented by reference TRBV19 and TRBJ1-4, the full variable domain reads DGGITQSPKYLFRKEGQNVTLSCEQNLNHDAMYWYRQDPGQGLRLIYYSQIVNDFQKGDIAEGYSVSREKKESFPLTVTSAQKNPTAFYLCASSIPGGSTNEKLFFGSGTQLSVL.

The chain employs TRBV5-1 and TRBJ1-2; 11 bases match TRBD1. The length of the CDR3 is 14 residues. With V trimmed by 3 bases and J by 5 bases, 3 bases remained unmatched. CDR1 and CDR2 from the germline V gene are SGHRS and YFSETQ. The CDR3 DNA sequence: TGCGCCAGCAGCTGGGGACAGGGGGAATATGGCTACACCTTC. It yields the protein CASSWGQGEYGYTF.

The chain is built from TRBV5-5 and TRBJ2-6; D gene unclear. From germline, CDR1 is SGHKS and CDR2 YYEKEE (reference sequence). Between the trimmed V and J ends, which lost 0 bases and 3 bases, there was a span of 13 bases. The CDR3 spans 17 residues. CDR3 sequence reads: CASSLGARVGGANVLTF. The CDR3 nucleotides read TGTGCCAGCAGCTTGGGAGCCCGGGTTGGTGGGGCCAACGTCCTGACTTTC.

The chain combines TRBV5-1 with TRBJ2-1, with 11 bases aligning to TRBD2. After removal of 4 bases from V and 9 bases from J, the junction contained 9 bases not matched to a gene. Germline-derived CDR1 and CDR2 are SGHRS and YFSETQ. The CDR3 totals 15 residues. In DNA, the CDR3 is TGCGCCAGCAGCGTAGATAGCGGGAGGGCGGGTGAGCAGTTCTTC. As protein: CASSVDSGRAGEQFF.

The V and J genes are TRBV10-3 and TRBJ1-2; D gene ambiguous. V lost 2 bases, J lost 4 bases, and 11 bases lay in between. The CDR3 sequence is 14 residues long. CDR1 is ENHRY, CDR2 SYGVKD, per germline. The CDR3: CAISEKEGPYGYTF. The CDR3 DNA follows: TGTGCCATCAGTGAGAAGGAGGGCCCCTATGGCTACACCTTC.

This chain connects TRBV5-4 to TRBJ2-2, with 9 bases that match TRBD1. J lost 5 bases, V lost 2 bases, and 4 bases had no gene match. Germline CDR1 is SGHNT and CDR2 is YYREEE (reference sequence). CDR3 length: 15 residues. CDR3 amino acids: CASSLQGAGTGELFF. CDR3 nucleotide sequence: TGTGCCAGCAGCTTACAGGGGGCAGGGACCGGGGAGCTGTTTTTT.

The genes are TRBV5-1 and TRBJ2-1, with 11 positions matching TRBD2. Germline-derived CDR1 and CDR2 are SGHRS and YFSETQ. The CDR3 is made up of 14 amino acids. Unmatched junction bases numbered 8, after V lost 8 bases and J lost 7 bases. DNA for the CDR3: TGCGCCAGTAGCGGGAGGGTCGGGGGGAATGAGCAGTTCTTC. Protein product: CASSGRVGGNEQFF.

This chain connects TRBV28 to TRBJ1-3; no firm D call. The length of the CDR3 is 13 residues. Germline values: CDR1 MDHEN, CDR2 SYDVKM. V was trimmed by 5 bases and J by 7 bases, leaving 12 bases between them. This CDR3 is CASSATPGNTIYF. CDR3 nucleotides: TGTGCCAGCAGTGCTACTCCGGGGAACACCATATATTTT.

This chain connects TRBV9 to TRBJ2-3; 8 bases map to TRBD2. Unmatched junction bases numbered 13, after V lost 3 bases and J lost 7 bases. Germline V gene data show CDR1 as SGDLS and CDR2 as YYNGEE. The CDR3 loop spans 16 amino acids. CDR3 region: CASSAGLGGVSNTQYF. The DNA of the CDR3 is TGTGCCAGCAGCGCGGGACTAGGAGGGGTGTCAAATACGCAGTATTTT.

The chain recombines TRBV5-4 with TRBJ1-1, with 10 bases aligning to TRBD1. This CDR3 has 16 amino acids. V was pared by 1 base and J by 8 bases, with 11 bases of the junction left unmatched. Per the germline V gene, CDR1 is SGHNT and CDR2 is YYREEE (reference sequence). The CDR3, as DNA: TGTGCCAGCAGCTTGCGGGACAGGGGATTCGCTGGGGAAGCTTTCTTT. Encoded protein: CASSLRDRGFAGEAFF.

The rearrangement links TRBV5-1 to TRBJ2-7; 10 nucleotides align to TRBD1. J was trimmed by 4 bases and V by 2 bases; bases with no gene match: 12. The germline CDR1 and CDR2 sequences are SGHRS and YFSETQ. The CDR3 sequence is 17 residues long. DNA of the CDR3: TGCGCCAGCAGCTTTTACTCCCCGGACAGGGGGGGATACGAGCAGTACTTC. Protein product: CASSFYSPDRGGYEQYF.

Many counts were recorded for this clone. The sample carries other DNA sequences with the same CDR3. The rearrangement joins TRBV24-1 to TRBJ2-5; 8 bases line up with TRBD1. Germline-derived CDR1 and CDR2 are KGHDR and SFDVKD. This CDR3 has 16 amino acids. The junction had 9 bases not matched to a gene; V was cut back by 2 bases and J by 5 bases. CDR3 DNA sequence: TGTGCCACCAGTGATTCGCGACAGGGGAGGCCCGAGACCCAGTACTTC. This gives the protein CATSDSRQGRPETQYF.

The chain combines TRBV19 with TRBJ1-5; TRBD1 aligns across 7 bases. Per germline, CDR1 LNHDA and CDR2 SQIVND (reference sequence). The CDR3 has 16 residues. The ends lost 5 bases at V and 9 bases at J; junction bases unmatched: 16. CDR3 protein: CASSGGDSWNSRPQHF. The DNA for the CDR3 is TGTGCCAGTAGTGGAGGGGACAGTTGGAATAGTAGGCCCCAGCATTTT.

This sequence joins TRBV7-2 and TRBJ1-5; 7 nucleotides agree with TRBD1. Germline V lookup: CDR1 SGHTA, CDR2 FQGNSA. V was pared by 6 bases and J by 4 bases, with 6 bases of the junction left unmatched. The CDR3 consists of 14 residues. The DNA for the CDR3 is TGTGCCAGCAGTCTAAGCAGGGGGAATCAGCCCCAGCATTTT. It specifies CASSLSRGNQPQHF.

The chain carries TRBV6-5 and TRBJ2-1; TRBD1 matches at 7 bases. The CDR3 sequence is 13 residues long. Trimming cost V 6 bases and J 12 bases; bases outside gene matches: 11. CDR1 MNHEY and CDR2 SVGAGI come from the germline V gene. CDR3 sequence reads: CASSQQGTGWQFF. The DNA of the CDR3 is TGTGCCAGCAGCCAACAGGGGACGGGATGGCAGTTCTTC.

The chain has TRBV6-2 or TRBV6-3 and TRBJ1-1, with D possibly being TRBD1 (6 bases). CDR1 MNHEY and CDR2 SVGEGT come from the germline V gene. V lost 4 bases and J lost 1, with 13 bases in between. CDR3 length equals 15 residues. CDR3 DNA sequence: TGTGCCAGCAGTTTGAACAGGGCTGGGAACACTGAAGCTTTCTTT. Its protein is CASSLNRAGNTEAFF.

With respect to this clone: Because it lacks the conserved phenylalanine or tryptophan at the end, this CDR3 is likely a read error. The J gene is TRBJ1-1, the V gene TRBV29-1, with 7 bases matching TRBD1. Germline CDR1 is SQVTM and CDR2 is ANQGSEA. V trimming: 5 bases; J trimming: 4 bases; junction bases outside the gene matches: 4. This CDR3 is built from 12 residues. For the CDR3, the DNA is TGCAGCGTTTCGACAGGGCGCACTGAAGCTTTCCTT. This encodes CSVSTGRTEAFL.